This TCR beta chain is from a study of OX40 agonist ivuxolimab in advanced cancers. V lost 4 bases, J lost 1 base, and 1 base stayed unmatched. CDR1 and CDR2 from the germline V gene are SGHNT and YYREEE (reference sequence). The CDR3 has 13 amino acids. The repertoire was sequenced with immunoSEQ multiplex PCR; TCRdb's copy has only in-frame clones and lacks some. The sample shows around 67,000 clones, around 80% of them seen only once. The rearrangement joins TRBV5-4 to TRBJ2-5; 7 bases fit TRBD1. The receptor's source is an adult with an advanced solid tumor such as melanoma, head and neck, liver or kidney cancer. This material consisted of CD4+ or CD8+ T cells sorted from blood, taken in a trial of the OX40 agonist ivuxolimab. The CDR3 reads CASSGQVQETQYF. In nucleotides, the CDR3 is TGTGCCAGCAGCGGACAGGTCCAAGAGACCCAGTACTTC.